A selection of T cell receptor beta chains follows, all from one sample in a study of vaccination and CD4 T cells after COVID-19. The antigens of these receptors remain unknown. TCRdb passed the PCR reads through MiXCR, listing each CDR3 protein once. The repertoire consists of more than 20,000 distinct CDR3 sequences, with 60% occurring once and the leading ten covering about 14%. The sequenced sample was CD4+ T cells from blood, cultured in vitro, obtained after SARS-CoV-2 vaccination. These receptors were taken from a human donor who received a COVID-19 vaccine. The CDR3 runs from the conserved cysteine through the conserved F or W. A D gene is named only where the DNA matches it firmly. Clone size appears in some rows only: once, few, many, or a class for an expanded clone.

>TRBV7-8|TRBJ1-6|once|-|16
TGTGCCAGCAGCTTAAATTCCGGTCAGGGGTCGTCACCCCTCCACTTT
CASSLNSGQGSSPLHF
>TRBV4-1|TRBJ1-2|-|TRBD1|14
TGCGCCAGCAGCCAAGGGGACAGGAACTATGGCTACACCTTC
CASSQGDRNYGYTF
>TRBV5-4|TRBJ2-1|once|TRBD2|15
TGTGCCAGCAGCCGGGGGGGTAGGGACTACAATGAGCAGTTCTTC
CASSRGGRDYNEQFF
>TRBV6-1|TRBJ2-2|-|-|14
TGTGCCAGCAGTGAAAACCTGAACACCGGGGAGCTGTTTTTT
CASSENLNTGELFF
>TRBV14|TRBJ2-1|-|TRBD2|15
TGTGCCAGCAGCCAAACGGGGGGGCCGAACAATGAGCAGTTCTTC
CASSQTGGPNNEQFF
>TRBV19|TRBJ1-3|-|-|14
TGTGCCAGTAGTATCAGCGTCTCTGGAAACACCATATATTTT
CASSISVSGNTIYF
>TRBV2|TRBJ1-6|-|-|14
TGTGCCAGCAATCTGAAACCAGGTAGTTCACCCCTCCACTTT
CASNLKPGSSPLHF
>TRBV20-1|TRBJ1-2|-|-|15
TGCAGTGCTAGAGGTCCAGGCAGGGCTAACTATGGCTACACCTTC
CSARGPGRANYGYTF
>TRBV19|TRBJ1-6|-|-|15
TGTGCCAGTAGGCCCAGGGGAGGCGATAATTCACCCCTCCACTTT
CASRPRGGDNSPLHF
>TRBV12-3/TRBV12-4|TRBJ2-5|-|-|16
TGTGCCAGCAGTTTCTCTCCTGTCGGGTCCCAAGAGACCCAGTACTTC
CASSFSPVGSQETQYF
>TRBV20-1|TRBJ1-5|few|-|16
TGCAGTGCTAGAGTGGCTACAGGCGAGGGCAATCAGCCCCAGCATTTT
CSARVATGEGNQPQHF
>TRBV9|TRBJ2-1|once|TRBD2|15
TGTGCCAGCAGCGTAGGACTAGCGGGGAACAATGAGCAGTTCTTC
CASSVGLAGNNEQFF
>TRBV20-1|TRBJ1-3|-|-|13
TGCAGTGCTAGAGCACAGGCAGGAAACACCATATATTTT
CSARAQAGNTIYF
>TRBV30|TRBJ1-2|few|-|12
TGTGCCTGGAGTACAGGGCTCTATGGCTACACCTTC
CAWSTGLYGYTF
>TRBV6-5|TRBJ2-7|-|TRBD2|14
TGTGCCAGCAGTTACCGGGAGGGTGACCACGAGCAGTACTTC
CASSYREGDHEQYF
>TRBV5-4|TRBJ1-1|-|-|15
TGTGCCAGCAGCTTCGGAACGGGGGAACGGACTGAAGCTTTCTTT
CASSFGTGERTEAFF
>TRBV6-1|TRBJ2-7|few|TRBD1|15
TGTGCCAGCAGCGGGACAGGAAAGGGCTCCTACGAGCAGTACTTC
CASSGTGKGSYEQYF
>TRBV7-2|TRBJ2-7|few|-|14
TGTGCCAGCAGCCCTAGGGTGGGCTCCTACGAGCAGTACTTC
CASSPRVGSYEQYF
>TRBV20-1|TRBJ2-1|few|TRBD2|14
TGCAGTGCTAGTTCTAGCGGGGGGGCGGTGGGGCAGTTCTTC
CSASSSGGAVGQFF
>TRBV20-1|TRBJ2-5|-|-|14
TGCAGTGTCTACGGGGGAACACTCCAAGAGACCCAGTACTTC
CSVYGGTLQETQYF
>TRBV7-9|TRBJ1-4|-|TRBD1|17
TGTGCCAGCAGCTTAGGGCAGGGGGGCACAACTAATGAAAAACTGTTTTTT
CASSLGQGGTTNEKLFF
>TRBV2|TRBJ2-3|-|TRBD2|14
TGTGCCAGCGCACTAGCGGGGAGCACAGATACGCAGTATTTT
CASALAGSTDTQYF
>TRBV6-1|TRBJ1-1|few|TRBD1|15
TGTGCCAGCAGTAGGCAGGGGGTTATTAACACTGAAGCTTTCTTT
CASSRQGVINTEAFF
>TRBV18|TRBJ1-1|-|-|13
TGTGCCAGCTCACCTCAACAGAACACTGAAGCTTTCTTT
CASSPQQNTEAFF
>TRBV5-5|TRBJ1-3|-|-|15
TGTGCCAGCAGCTTACCGACGGTCTCTGGAAACACCATATATTTT
CASSLPTVSGNTIYF
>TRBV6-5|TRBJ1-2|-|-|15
TGTGCCAGCAGTTACAGGGCCCCGACTAACTATGGCTACACCTTC
CASSYRAPTNYGYTF
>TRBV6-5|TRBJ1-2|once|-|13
TGTGCCAGCAGTTCGGATGGCCCCTATGGCTACACCTTC
CASSSDGPYGYTF
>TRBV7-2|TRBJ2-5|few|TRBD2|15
TGTGCCAGCAGCACCTCCGGGACTAGCGTCTTAGCCCCGTACTTC
CASSTSGTSVLAPYF
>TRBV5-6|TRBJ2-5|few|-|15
TGTGCCAGCAGCCCCACTTCGGGGGCTCAAGAGACCCAGTACTTC
CASSPTSGAQETQYF
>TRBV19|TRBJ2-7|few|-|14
TGTGCCAGTAGTAGTTCTGCAGGTGACTACGAGCAGTACTTC
CASSSSAGDYEQYF
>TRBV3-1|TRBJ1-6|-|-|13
TGTGCCAGCAGCCAAGTGGGTAATTCACCCCTCCACTTT
CASSQVGNSPLHF